This T cell receptor beta chain appears in the sequencing data of a study of T cells in Graves' hyperthyroidism and ophthalmopathy. Study observations and caveats: Ophthalmopathy, as predicted by the model, came a median about six months after the prediction. A model of 13 V-J features distinguished ophthalmopathy from stable hyperthyroidism.

Exclusion followed for patients with uncontrolled infection, other autoimmune disease, pregnancy or lactation. CDR1 and CDR2 from the germline V gene are SQVTM and ANQGSEA. Trimming stripped 8 bases from V and 0 bases from J, with 11 bases between. This CDR3 contains 12 residues. On this clonotype: Its antigen is undetermined.

It was RNA transcripts that yielded the amplified TCR beta CDR3 regions. A first-round RT-PCR of the TCR CDR3 used the HTBI primer set. TCRdb ran MiXCR on the multiplex PCR reads and lists one entry per CDR3 protein. Among over 650,000 distinct CDR3 sequences, nearly 45% were seen once, and the ten largest hold less than 9.5%. Sequenced: peripheral blood or thyroid tissue (not recorded which). The clonotype originates from an adult man with Graves' disease, either hyperthyroidism or ophthalmopathy (not recorded which). This chain joins TRBV29-1 and TRBJ2-7; D is possibly TRBD2 (5 bases). The CDR3 bases are TGCAGCCCAGGACGGGGCTCCTACGAGCAGTACTTC. The encoded protein is CSPGRGSYEQYF.